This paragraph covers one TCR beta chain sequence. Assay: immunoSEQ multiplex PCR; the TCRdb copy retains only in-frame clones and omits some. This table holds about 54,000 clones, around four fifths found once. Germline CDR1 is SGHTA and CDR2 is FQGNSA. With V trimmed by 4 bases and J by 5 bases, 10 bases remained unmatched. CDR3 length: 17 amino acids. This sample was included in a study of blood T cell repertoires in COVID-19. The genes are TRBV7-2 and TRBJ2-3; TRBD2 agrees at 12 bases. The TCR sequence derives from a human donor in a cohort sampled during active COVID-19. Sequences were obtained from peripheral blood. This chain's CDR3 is CASSSELLAGGQDTQYF. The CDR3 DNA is TGTGCCAGCAGCTCCGAGCTTCTAGCGGGGGGGCAAGATACGCAGTATTTT.